These 10 T cell receptor beta chains were all obtained from the same sample, sequenced in a study of response to subunit inactivated influenza vaccine. Each CDR3 protein is one row after TCRdb ran MiXCR on the RT-PCR reads. Here the sample spans roughly 650,000 distinct CDR3 sequences, about 15% being singletons. The starting material was PBMCs from blood, obtained around 15 days before vaccination. The source is a man aged 45-60 years who received an inactivated influenza vaccine.

This clonotype was observed a handful of times. J is TRBJ1-4 and V is TRBV7-9; D may be TRBD1 (5 bases). In germline, CDR1 is SEHNR, CDR2 FQNEAQ (reference sequence). V was cut by 6 bases and J by 8 bases, with 13 bases left in between. There are 13 residues in the CDR3. The CDR3 DNA is TGTGCCAGCAGTTCCGGGACGAGGGAAAAACTGTTTTTT. Translating it yields CASSSGTREKLFF. Based on the CDR3 plus reference TRBV7-9 and TRBJ1-4, the full variable domain is DTGVSQNPRHKITKRGQNVTFRCDPISEHNRLYWYRQTLGQGPEFLTYFQNEAQLEKSRLLSDRFSAERPKGSFSTLEIQRTEQGDSAMYLCASSSGTREKLFFGSGTQLSVL.

The rearrangement links TRBV20-1 to TRBJ2-7; no reliable D call. The CDR3 contains 13 residues. Germline values: CDR1 DFQATT, CDR2 SNEGSKA (reference sequence). The V end was cut by 0 bases, the J end by 2 bases, with 8 bases between. Here the CDR3 reads CSARDYQAYEQYF. The CDR3 nucleotides are TGCAGTGCTAGAGATTATCAGGCCTACGAGCAGTACTTC.

This clonotype was picked up many times. The rearrangement joins TRBV7-8 to TRBJ2-1; D ambiguous. This CDR3 comprises 15 residues. Germline CDR1 is SGHVS and CDR2 is FQNEAQ. The V end was cut by 2 bases, the J end by 0 bases, with 8 bases between. This CDR3 reads CASSLSVGSYNEQFF. The CDR3 nucleotides are TGTGCCAGCAGCTTATCGGTGGGCTCCTACAATGAGCAGTTCTTC.

The rearrangement joins TRBV5-1 to TRBJ1-1; 9 bases map to TRBD1. The CDR3 sequence is 15 residues long. Trimming at V came to 2 bases and at J to 4 bases, leaving 6 bases not matched to a gene. The V gene's germline CDR1 is SGHRS and CDR2 YFSETQ. The CDR3 here is CASSFTGDRVTEAFF. In nucleotides, the CDR3 is TGCGCCAGCAGCTTCACAGGGGACAGGGTCACTGAAGCTTTCTTT.

This clonotype was counted many times. The chain joins TRBV29-1 to TRBJ2-2, with 7 bases lining up with TRBD2. The CDR3 has 14 amino acids. Trimming cost V 4 bases and J 6 bases; bases outside gene matches: 8. Looked up from germline, CDR1 is SQVTM and CDR2 is ANQGSEA. The chain's CDR3 is CSVVGGIVPGELFF. For the CDR3, the DNA is TGCAGCGTTGTCGGGGGGATAGTACCCGGGGAGCTGTTTTTT.

The V call is TRBV27, the J call TRBJ1-5, with unresolved D. This CDR3 is 12 amino acids long. CDR1 MNHEY and CDR2 SMNVEV come from the germline V gene (reference sequence). V was clipped by 8 bases and J by 5 bases, with 10 bases between them. This CDR3 is CASGVRDQPQHF. For the CDR3, the DNA is TGTGCCAGCGGGGTACGGGATCAGCCCCAGCATTTT.

The genes are TRBV11-2 and TRBJ2-7; 7 bases align to TRBD2. The CDR3 runs 15 residues. In germline, CDR1 is SGHAT, CDR2 FQNNGV. Trimming took 0 bases from V and 3 from J; bases not matched to a gene: 5. This CDR3 is CASSLELARDYEQYF. CDR3 in DNA: TGTGCCAGCAGCTTAGAACTAGCGAGAGACTACGAGCAGTACTTC.

V and J are TRBV4-2 and TRBJ1-6; TRBD1 agrees at 10 bases. V lost 4 bases to trimming and J lost 8 bases; unmatched junction nucleotides: 8. The CDR3 length is 16 residues. Germline-derived CDR1 and CDR2 are LGHNA and YNFKEQ. CDR3 residues: CASSRELGQGHSPLHF. The CDR3 nucleotides are TGTGCCAGCAGCCGCGAACTGGGACAGGGGCATTCACCCCTCCACTTT.

The chain links TRBV7-9 to TRBJ1-4; 8 positions match TRBD1. The germline V gene encodes CDR1 SEHNR and CDR2 FQNEAQ (reference sequence). The CDR3 runs 14 residues. V gave up 4 bases and J gave up 5 bases; unmatched junction bases: 3. The CDR3, as DNA: TGTGCCAGCAGCTATAACAGGGGGAATGAAAAACTGTTTTTT. Amino acids: CASSYNRGNEKLFF.

The chain combines TRBV24-1 with TRBJ2-1; TRBD1 might be the D (5 bases). Trimming took off 5 bases at V and 6 bases at J, with 16 bases between the two ends. The CDR3 contains 15 residues. Germline CDR1 is KGHDR and CDR2 is SFDVKD. The CDR3 sequence is CATSGAAPGFNEQFF. CDR3 nucleotide sequence: TGTGCCACCAGTGGCGCAGCGCCAGGGTTCAATGAGCAGTTCTTC.